This TCR beta chain was found in a study of CD8+ T cells in alopecia areata (dated by TCRdb to 2017 to 2018). Concerning the study at large: In both human patients and the C3H/HeJ mouse model, the study applied high-throughput TCRbeta sequencing to look at T cell clonal expansion in alopecia areata. Scalp tissue and sorted CD4+ and CD8+ peripheral blood T cells from patchy and totalis/universalis alopecia areata patients and from healthy controls were covered by human TCRbeta sequencing. Clonality in the scalp was compared among normal scalp (n=4), patchy alopecia areata scalp (n=8), and alopecia totalis/universalis scalp (n=8). RNA came from the PAXgene miRNA kit for fixed scalp, the miRNeasy kit for PBMCs, and the RNeasy kit for mouse skin. TCRbeta CDR3 regions were amplified by immunoSEQ multiplex PCR with 35 Vbeta forward and 13 Jbeta reverse primers.

The investigation overall reported the following: Compared with mice, TCR sequences shared between patients were less clear, possibly partly because of HLA diversity across the patient population. Resident alphabeta T cells in normal human skin are also sequenced, complicating scalp TCR repertoire analysis, unlike mouse skin dominated by gammadelta T cells. Higher clonality and more expanded CD8+ clones were observed in lesional scalp than in normal scalp, particularly in alopecia totalis/universalis, a finding suggestive of antigenic drive.

Note on this clone: No cognate antigen has been identified for it. Nothing much larger sits one base from this clone, and base qualities are not available.

From alopecia areata patients, peripheral blood was collected along with lesional scalp punch biopsies. After PBMCs were isolated by density centrifugation and stained for CD3, CD4 and CD8, a FACSAria was used to sort CD4+ and CD8+ T cells. Untreated alopecia areata patients were recruited as part of a multicenter biomarker study. In roughly five patients from the biomarker study, the blood CD8+ T cells went through an additional sort into NKG2D-low and NKG2D-high fractions. Receptor amplification or capture employed the immunoSEQ multiplex PCR assay. To provide template for TCR sequencing, every sample had RNA extracted and reverse transcribed into cDNA. SuperScript III was used to make first-strand cDNA, primed with a 2:1 mix of oligo-dT and random hexamers. A synthetic immune receptor repertoire was used to measure amplification bias, and any remaining bias was corrected computationally. Processing in the source paper ran as follows. Raw reads were preprocessed for error removal, and CDR3 was defined according to IMGT conventions as running from the conserved cysteine to phenylalanine. Clonality was calculated as 1 minus Shannon entropy normalized by log2 of the number of productive unique TCRs. Scalp TCRbeta sequences were cross-referenced with sorted blood CD4 and CD8 repertoires so that the CD4 or CD8 identity of scalp clones could be inferred. Here the immuneACCESS table is served through TCRdb, limited to in-frame sequences with V and J called. Missing clones are a known gap in these copies; in checked studies unresolved V genes cover under half, and the rest lacks a known reason. The V and J calls and clone size come from that table; D and trimming were worked out from the DNA. The sample table lists 100,000 to 120,000 clones, 50% to 60% of them with a count of one. The ten largest clones add up to 23% of the sample.

The sequencing input was NKG2D-low CD8+ T cells sorted from blood. The cell subset or site tag for this specimen amounts to: sorted CD8+ NKG2D-low blood T cells. The receptor's source is a human donor with alopecia areata.

The encoded CDR3 is CASSAWNEQYF. Read as DNA, the sequence is TGTGCCAGCAGCGCCTGGAACGAGCAGTACTTC. The chain employs TRBV25-1 and TRBJ2-7, with an unclear D gene assignment. In the germline V gene, CDR1 corresponds to MGHDK and CDR2 to SYGVNS. The CDR3 runs 11 residues from the cysteine to the phenylalanine. Only the CDR3 part of the read is kept: 33 bases, read in frame from the first base. Cut back by 6 bases and 5 bases, the V and J ends lie 8 bases apart.